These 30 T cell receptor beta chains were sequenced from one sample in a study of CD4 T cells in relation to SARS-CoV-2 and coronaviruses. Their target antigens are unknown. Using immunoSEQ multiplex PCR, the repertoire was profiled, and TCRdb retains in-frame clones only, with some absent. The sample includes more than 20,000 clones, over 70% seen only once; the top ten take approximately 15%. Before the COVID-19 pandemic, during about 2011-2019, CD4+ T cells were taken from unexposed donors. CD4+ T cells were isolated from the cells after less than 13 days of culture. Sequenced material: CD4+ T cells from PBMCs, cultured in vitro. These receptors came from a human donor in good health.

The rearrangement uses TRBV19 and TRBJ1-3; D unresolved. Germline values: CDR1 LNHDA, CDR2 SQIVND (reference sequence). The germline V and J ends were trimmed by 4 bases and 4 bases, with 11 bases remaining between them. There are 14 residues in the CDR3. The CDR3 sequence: CASSRNLEGNTIYF. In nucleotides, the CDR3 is TGTGCCAGTAGTAGGAACTTGGAGGGAAACACCATATATTTT.

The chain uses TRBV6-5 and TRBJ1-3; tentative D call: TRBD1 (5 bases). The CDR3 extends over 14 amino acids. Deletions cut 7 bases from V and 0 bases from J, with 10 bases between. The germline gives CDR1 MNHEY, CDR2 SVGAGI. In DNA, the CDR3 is TGTGCCAGCACCGAAGGACACTCTGGAAACACCATATATTTT. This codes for CASTEGHSGNTIYF.

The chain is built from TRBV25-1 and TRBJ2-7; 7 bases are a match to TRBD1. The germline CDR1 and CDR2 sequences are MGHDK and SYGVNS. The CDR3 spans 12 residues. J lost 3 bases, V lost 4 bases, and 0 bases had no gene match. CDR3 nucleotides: TGTGCCAGCAGTGGGGACAGCTACGAGCAGTACTTC. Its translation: CASSGDSYEQYF.

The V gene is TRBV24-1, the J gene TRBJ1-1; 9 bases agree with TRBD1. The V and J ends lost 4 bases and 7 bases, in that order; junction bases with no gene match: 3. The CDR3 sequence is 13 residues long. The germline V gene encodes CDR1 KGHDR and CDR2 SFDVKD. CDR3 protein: CATSDWGQGEAFF. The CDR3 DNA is TGTGCCACCAGTGACTGGGGACAGGGTGAAGCTTTCTTT.

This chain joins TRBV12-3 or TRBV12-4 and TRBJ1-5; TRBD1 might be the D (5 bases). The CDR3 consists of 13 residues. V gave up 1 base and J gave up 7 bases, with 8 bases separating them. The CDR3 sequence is CASSLVQGQPQHF. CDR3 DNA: TGTGCCAGCAGTTTAGTCCAGGGCCAGCCCCAGCATTTT.

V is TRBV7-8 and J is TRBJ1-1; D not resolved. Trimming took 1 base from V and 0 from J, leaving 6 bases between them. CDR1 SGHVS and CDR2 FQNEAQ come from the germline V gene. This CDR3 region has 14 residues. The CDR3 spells CASSLGTVNTEAFF. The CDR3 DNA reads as TGTGCCAGCAGCTTAGGGACGGTGAACACTGAAGCTTTCTTT.

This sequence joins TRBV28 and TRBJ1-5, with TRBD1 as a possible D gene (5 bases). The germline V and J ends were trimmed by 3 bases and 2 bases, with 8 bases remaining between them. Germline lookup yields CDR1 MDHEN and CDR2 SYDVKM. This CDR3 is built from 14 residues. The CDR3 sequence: CASSLGGGNQPQHF. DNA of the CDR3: TGTGCCAGCAGTTTGGGGGGAGGCAATCAGCCCCAGCATTTT. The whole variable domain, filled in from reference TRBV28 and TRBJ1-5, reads DVKVTQSSRYLVKRTGEKVFLECVQDMDHENMFWYRQDPGLGLRLIYFSYDVKMKEKGDIPEGYSVSREKKERFSLILESASTNQTSMYLCASSLGGGNQPQHFGDGTRLSIL.

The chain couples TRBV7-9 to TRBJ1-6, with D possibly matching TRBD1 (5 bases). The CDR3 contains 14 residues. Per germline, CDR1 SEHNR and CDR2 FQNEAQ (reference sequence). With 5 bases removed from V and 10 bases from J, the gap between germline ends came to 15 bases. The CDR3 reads CASSPPGGYSPLHF. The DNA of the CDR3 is TGTGCCAGCAGCCCGCCGGGGGGGTACTCACCCCTCCACTTT.

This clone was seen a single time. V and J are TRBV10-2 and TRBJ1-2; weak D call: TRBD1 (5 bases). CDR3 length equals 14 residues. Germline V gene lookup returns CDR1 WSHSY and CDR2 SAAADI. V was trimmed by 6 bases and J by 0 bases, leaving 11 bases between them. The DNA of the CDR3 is TGCGCCAGCAGCCCAGGGAGAACTAACTATGGCTACACCTTC. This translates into CASSPGRTNYGYTF.

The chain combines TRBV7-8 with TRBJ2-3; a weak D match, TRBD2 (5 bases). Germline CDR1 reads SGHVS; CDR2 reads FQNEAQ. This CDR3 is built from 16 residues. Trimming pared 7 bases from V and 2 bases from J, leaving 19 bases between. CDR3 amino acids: CASMPSIPGNTDTQYF. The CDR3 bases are TGTGCCAGCATGCCGAGCATCCCGGGAAACACAGATACGCAGTATTTT.

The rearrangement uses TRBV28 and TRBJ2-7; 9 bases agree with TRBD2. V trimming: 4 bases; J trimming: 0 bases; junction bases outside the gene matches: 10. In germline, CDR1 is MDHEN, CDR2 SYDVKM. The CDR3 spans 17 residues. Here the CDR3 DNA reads TGTGCCAGCAGTTCCCCCCAAGGAGCGGGAGGCTCCTACGAGCAGTACTTC. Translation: CASSSPQGAGGSYEQYF.

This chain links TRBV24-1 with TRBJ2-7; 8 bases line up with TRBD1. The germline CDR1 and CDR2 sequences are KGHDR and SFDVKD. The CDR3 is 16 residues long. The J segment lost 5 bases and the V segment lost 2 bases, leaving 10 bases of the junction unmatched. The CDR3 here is CATSDSAPGGQDEQYF. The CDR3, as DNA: TGTGCCACCAGTGATTCGGCCCCAGGGGGCCAGGACGAGCAGTACTTC.

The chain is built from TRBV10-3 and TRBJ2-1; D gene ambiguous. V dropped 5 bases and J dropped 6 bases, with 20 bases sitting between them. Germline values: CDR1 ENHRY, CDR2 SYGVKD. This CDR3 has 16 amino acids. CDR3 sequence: CAISPGLTTSRNEQFF. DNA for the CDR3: TGTGCCATCAGTCCAGGATTAACTACCTCCCGCAATGAGCAGTTCTTC.

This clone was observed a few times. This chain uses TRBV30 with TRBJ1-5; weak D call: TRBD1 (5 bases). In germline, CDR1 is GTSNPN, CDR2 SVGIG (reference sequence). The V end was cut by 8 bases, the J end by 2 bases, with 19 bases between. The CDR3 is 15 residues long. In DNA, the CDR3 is TGTGCCCCGCCCCCTATCAGGGATGGCAATCAGCCCCAGCATTTT. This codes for CAPPPIRDGNQPQHF.

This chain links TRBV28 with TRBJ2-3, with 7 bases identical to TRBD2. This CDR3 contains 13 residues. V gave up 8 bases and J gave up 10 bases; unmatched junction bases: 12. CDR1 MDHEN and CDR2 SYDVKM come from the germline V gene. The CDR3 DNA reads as TGTGCCAGCGGAGCGGGGCCGCCCGGAGCGCAGTATTTT. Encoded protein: CASGAGPPGAQYF.

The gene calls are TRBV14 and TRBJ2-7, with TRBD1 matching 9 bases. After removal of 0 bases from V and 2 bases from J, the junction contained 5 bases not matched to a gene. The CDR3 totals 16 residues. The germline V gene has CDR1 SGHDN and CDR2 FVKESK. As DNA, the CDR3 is TGTGCCAGCAGCCAAGATATAGGGACAGGGACCTACGAGCAGTACTTC. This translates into CASSQDIGTGTYEQYF.

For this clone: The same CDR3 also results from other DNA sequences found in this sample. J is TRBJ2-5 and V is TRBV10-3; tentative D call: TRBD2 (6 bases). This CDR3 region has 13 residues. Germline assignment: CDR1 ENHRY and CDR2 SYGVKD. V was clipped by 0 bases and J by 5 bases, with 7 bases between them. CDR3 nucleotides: TGTGCCATCAGTGAGTCCGGAGGGGAGACCCAGTACTTC. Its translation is CAISESGGETQYF.

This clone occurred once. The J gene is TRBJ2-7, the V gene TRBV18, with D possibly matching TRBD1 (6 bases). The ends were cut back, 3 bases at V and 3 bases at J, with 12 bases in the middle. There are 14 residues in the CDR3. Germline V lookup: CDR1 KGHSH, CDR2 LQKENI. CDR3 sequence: CASSPADRGYEQYF. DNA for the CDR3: TGTGCCAGCTCACCGGCGGACAGAGGCTACGAGCAGTACTTC.

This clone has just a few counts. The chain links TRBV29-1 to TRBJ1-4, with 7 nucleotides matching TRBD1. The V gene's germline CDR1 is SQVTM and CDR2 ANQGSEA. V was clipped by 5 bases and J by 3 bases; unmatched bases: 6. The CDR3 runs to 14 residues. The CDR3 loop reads CSVLPGQSNEKLFF. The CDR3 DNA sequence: TGCAGCGTTCTGCCGGGACAGTCTAATGAAAAACTGTTTTTT.

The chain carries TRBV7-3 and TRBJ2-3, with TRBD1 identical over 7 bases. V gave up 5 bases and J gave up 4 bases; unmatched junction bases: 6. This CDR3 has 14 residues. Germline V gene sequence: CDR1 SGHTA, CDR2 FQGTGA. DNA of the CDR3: TGTGCCAGCAGCACGGGACAGAGCGCAGATACGCAGTATTTT. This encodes CASSTGQSADTQYF.

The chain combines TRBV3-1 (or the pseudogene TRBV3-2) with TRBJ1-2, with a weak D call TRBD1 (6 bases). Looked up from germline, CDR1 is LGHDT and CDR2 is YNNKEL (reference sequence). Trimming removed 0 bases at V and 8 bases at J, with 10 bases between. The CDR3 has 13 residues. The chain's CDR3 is CASSQDETGGYTF. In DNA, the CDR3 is TGTGCCAGCAGCCAAGATGAGACAGGAGGCTACACCTTC.

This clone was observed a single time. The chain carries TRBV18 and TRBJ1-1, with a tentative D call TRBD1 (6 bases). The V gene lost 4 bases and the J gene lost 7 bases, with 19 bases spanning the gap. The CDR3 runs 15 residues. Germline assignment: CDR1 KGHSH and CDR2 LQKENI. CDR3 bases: TGTGCCAGCTCACTGGTGACAGGAGGACAGAATGAAGCTTTCTTT. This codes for CASSLVTGGQNEAFF.

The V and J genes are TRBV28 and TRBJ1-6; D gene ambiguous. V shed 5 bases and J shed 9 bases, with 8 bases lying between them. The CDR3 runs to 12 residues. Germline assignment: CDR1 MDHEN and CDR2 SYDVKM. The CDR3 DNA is TGTGCCAGCAGTCCCCGGCGTTCACCCCTCCACTTT. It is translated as CASSPRRSPLHF.

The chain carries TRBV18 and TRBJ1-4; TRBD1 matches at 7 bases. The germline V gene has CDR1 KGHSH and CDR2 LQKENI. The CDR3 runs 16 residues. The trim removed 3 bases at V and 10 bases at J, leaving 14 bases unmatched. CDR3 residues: CASSPVTGAPLRKLFF. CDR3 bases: TGTGCCAGCTCACCCGTAACAGGGGCCCCTTTACGAAAACTGTTTTTT.

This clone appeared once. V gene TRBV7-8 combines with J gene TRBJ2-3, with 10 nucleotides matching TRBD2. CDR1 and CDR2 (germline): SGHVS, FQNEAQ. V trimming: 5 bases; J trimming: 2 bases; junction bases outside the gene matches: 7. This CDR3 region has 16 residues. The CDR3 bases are TGTGCCAGCAGCGGCCGGACTAGCGGATTCACAGATACGCAGTATTTT. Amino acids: CASSGRTSGFTDTQYF.

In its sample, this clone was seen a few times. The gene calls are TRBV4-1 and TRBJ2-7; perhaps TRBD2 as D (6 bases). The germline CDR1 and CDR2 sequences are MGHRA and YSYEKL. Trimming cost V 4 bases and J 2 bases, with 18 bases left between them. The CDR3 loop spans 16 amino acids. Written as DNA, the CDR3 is TGCGCCAGCAGCCCAGACCGGGACTCGGTGCCCTACGAGCAGTACTTC. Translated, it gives CASSPDRDSVPYEQYF.

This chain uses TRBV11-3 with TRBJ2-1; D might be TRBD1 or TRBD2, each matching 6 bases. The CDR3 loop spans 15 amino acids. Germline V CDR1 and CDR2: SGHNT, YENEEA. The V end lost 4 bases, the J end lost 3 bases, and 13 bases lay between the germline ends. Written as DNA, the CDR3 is TGTGCCAGCAGCTCGGGTGCGGGACACTACAATGAGCAGTTCTTC. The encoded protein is CASSSGAGHYNEQFF.

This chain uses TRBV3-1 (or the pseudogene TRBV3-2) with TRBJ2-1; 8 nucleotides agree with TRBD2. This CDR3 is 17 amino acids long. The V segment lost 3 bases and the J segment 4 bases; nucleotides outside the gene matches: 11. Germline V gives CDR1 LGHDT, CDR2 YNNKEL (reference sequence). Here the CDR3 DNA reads TGTGCCAGCAGCCAGTTCTCGCGCGGGAGGTCTTACAATGAGCAGTTCTTC. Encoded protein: CASSQFSRGRSYNEQFF.

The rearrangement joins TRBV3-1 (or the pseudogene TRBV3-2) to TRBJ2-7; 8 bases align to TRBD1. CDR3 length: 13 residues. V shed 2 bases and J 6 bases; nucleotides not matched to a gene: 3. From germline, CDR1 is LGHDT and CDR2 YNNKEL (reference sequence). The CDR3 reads CASSQNGQGEQYF. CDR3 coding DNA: TGTGCCAGCAGCCAAAACGGACAGGGCGAGCAGTACTTC.

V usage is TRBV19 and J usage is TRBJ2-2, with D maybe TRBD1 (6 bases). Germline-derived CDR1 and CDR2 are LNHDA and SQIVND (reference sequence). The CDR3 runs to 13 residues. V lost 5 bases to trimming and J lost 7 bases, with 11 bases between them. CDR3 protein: CASSPGTNGELFF. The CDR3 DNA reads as TGTGCCAGTAGTCCGGGGACAAACGGGGAGCTGTTTTTT.